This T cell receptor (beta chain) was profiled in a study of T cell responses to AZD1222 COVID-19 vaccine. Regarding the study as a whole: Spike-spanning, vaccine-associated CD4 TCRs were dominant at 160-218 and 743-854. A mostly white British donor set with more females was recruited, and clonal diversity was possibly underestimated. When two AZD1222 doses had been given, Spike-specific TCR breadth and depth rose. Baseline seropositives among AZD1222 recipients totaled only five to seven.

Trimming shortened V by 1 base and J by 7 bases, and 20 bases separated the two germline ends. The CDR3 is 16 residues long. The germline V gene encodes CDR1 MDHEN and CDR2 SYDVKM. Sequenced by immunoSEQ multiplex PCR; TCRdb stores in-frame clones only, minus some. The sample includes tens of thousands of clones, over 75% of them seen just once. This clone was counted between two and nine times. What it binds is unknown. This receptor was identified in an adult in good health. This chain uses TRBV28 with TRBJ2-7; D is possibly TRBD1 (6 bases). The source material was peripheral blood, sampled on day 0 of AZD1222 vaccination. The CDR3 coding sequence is TGTGCCAGCAGTTTATCCACAGGGATCGAAACGGATGAGCAGTACTTC. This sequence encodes CASSLSTGIETDEQYF.